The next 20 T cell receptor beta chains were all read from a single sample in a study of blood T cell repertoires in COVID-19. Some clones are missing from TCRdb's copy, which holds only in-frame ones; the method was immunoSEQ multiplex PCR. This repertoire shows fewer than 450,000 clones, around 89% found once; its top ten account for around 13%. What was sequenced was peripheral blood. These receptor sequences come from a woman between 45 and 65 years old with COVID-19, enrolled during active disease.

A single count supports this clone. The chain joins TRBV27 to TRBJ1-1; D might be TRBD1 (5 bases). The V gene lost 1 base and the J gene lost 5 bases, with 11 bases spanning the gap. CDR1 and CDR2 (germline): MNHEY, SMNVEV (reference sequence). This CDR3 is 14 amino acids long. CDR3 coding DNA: TGTGCCAGCAGTTTATTTCCCCGGGGGACTGAAGCTTTCTTT. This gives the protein CASSLFPRGTEAFF.

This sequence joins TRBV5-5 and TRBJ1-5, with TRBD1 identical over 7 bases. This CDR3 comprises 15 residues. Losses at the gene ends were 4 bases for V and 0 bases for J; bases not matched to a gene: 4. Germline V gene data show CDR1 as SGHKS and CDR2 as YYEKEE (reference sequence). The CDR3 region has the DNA TGTGCCAGCAGCCGGACAGGCCATAGCAATCAGCCCCAGCATTTT. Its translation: CASSRTGHSNQPQHF.

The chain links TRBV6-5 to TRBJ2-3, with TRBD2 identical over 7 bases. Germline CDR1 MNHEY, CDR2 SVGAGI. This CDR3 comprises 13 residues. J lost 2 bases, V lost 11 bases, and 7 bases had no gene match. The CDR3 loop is CALEAGSTDTQYF. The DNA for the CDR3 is TGTGCCCTAGAAGCGGGGTCCACAGATACGCAGTATTTT.

The CDR3 loop is CASSMGLGGELFF. As DNA, the CDR3 is TGCGCCAGCAGCATGGGACTGGGCGGGGAGCTGTTTTTT. The rearrangement links TRBV5-1 to TRBJ2-2; perhaps TRBD2 as D (6 bases). Germline assignment: CDR1 SGHRS and CDR2 YFSETQ. With 4 bases removed from V and 7 bases from J, the gap between germline ends came to 11 bases. The CDR3 loop spans 13 amino acids.

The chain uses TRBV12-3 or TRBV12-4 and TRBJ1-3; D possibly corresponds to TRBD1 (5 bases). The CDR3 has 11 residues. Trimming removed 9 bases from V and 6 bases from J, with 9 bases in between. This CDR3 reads CASTTVNTIYF. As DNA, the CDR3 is TGTGCCAGTACGACAGTAAACACCATATATTTT.

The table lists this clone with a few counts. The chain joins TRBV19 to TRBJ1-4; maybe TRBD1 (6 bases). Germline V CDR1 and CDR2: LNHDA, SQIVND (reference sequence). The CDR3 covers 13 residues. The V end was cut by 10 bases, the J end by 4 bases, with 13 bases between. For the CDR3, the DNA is TGTGCCACCCGACAGGAAGGTAATGAAAAACTGTTTTTT. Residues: CATRQEGNEKLFF.

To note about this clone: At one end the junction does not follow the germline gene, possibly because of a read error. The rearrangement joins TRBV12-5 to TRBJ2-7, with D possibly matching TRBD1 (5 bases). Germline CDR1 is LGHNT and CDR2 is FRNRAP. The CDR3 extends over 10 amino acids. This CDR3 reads CASGLAQGHF. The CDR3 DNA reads TGTGCTAGTGGTTTGGCCCAGGGCCACTTC.

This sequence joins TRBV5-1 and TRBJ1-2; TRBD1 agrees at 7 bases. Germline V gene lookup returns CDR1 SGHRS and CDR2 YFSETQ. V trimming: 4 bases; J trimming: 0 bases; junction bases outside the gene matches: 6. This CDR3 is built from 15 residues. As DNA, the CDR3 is TGCGCCAGCAGCCATACAGGGGCCTCTAACTATGGCTACACCTTC. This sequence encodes CASSHTGASNYGYTF.

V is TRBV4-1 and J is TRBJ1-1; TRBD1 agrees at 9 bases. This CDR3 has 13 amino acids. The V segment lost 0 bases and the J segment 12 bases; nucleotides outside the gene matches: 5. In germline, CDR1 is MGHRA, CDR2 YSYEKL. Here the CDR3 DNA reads TGCGCCAGCAGCCAAGAAAGGGACAGGGAGACTTTCTTT. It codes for CASSQERDRETFF.

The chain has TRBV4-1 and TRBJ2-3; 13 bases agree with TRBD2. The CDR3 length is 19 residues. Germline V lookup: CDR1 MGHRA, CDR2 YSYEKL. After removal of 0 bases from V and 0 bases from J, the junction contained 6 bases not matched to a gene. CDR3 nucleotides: TGCGCCAGCAGCCAAGATCCACTAGCGGGGGGGCCGAGCACAGATACGCAGTATTTT. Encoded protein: CASSQDPLAGGPSTDTQYF.

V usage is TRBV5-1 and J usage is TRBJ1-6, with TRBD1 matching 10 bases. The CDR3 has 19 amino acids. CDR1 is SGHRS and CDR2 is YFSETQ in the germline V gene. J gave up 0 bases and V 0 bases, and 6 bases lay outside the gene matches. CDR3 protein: CASSLEGTGASSYNSPLHF. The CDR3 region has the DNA TGCGCCAGCAGCTTGGAGGGGACAGGGGCAAGCTCCTATAATTCACCCCTCCACTTT.

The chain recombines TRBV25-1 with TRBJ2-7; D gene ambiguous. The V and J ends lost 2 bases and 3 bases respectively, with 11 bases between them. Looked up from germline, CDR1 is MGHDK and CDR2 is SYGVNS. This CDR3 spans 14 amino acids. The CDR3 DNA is TGTGCCAGCAGTGAAGCGAAACCTTACTACGAGCAGTACTTC. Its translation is CASSEAKPYYEQYF.

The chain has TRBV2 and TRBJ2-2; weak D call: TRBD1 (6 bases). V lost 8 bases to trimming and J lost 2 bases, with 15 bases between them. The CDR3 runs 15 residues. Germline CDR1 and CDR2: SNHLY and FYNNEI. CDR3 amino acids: CASSMQGSNTGELFF. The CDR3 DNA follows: TGTGCCAGCTCCATGCAGGGGTCCAACACCGGGGAGCTGTTTTTT.

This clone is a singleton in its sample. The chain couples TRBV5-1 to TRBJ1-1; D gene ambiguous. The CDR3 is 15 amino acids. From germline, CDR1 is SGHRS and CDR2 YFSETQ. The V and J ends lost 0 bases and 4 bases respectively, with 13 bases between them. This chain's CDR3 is CASSLGGRNPTEAFF. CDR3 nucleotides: TGCGCCAGCAGCTTGGGCGGCCGGAATCCCACTGAAGCTTTCTTT.

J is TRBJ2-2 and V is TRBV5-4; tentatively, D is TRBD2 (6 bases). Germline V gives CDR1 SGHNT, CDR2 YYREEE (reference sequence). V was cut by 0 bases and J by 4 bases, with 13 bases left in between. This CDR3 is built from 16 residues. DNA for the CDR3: TGTGCCAGCAGCTTGGAGTTTGCGGGGACCACCGGGGAGCTGTTTTTT. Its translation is CASSLEFAGTTGELFF.

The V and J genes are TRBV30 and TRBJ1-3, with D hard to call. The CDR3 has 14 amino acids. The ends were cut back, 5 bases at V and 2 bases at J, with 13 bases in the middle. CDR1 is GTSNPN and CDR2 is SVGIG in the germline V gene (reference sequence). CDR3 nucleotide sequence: TGTGCCTGGCAACCGTCGGGGACTGGAAACACCATATATTTT. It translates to CAWQPSGTGNTIYF.

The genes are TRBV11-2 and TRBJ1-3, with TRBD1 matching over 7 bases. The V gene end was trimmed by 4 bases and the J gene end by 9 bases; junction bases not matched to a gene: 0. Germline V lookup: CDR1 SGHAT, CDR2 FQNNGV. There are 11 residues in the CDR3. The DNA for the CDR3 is TGTGCCAGCAGCTCAGGGGGCACCATATATTTT. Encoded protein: CASSSGGTIYF. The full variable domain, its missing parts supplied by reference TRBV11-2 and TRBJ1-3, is EAGVAQSPRYKIIEKRQSVAFWCNPISGHATLYWYQQILGQGPKLLIQFQNNGVVDDSQLPKDRFSAERLKGVDSTLKIQPAKLEDSAVYLCASSSGGTIYFGEGSWLTVV.

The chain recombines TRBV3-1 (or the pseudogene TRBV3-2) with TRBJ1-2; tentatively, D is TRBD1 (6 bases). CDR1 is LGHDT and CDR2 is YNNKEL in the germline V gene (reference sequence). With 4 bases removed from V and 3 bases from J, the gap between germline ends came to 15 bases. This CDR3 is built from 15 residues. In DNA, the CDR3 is TGTGCCAGCAGCCTAGCAGGGGCTGCTCACTATGGCTACACCTTC. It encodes CASSLAGAAHYGYTF.

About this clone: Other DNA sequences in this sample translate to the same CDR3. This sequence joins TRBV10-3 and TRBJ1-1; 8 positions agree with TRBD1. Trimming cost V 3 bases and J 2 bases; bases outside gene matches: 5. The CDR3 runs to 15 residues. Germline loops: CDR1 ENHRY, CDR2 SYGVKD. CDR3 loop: CAISEPGQANTEAFF. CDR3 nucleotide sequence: TGTGCCATCAGTGAACCGGGACAGGCAAACACTGAAGCTTTCTTT.

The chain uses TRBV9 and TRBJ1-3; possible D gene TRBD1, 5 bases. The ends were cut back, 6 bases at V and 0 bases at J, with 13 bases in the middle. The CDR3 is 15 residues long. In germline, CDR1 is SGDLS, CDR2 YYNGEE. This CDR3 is CASTGGVGSGNTIYF. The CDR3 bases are TGTGCCAGCACTGGGGGGGTAGGCTCTGGAAACACCATATATTTT.